Here is one T cell receptor (beta chain) with its context. Its antigen is not yet known. No clone much larger than this one lies a single base away; base qualities are absent. The CDR3 measures 16 amino acids from cysteine to phenylalanine. Just CDR3 DNA is preserved here, 48 bases in frame from base 1. CDR1 SNHLY and CDR2 FYNNEI are derived from the germline V gene. V is cut by 8 bases and J by 0 bases, and the space between the germline ends is 17 bases. This record belongs to a study of cytomegalovirus exposure and HLA in healthy donors (dated by TCRdb to 2017 to 2019). The study in broad terms: According to a later analysis, one platform produced both the roughly 130 validation repertoires and the 550 to 800 repertoires of the first cohort. The study aimed to test whether cataloging public T cell receptors could reveal signatures of past pathogen exposure. Along with the roughly 670-subject first cohort, a separate validation cohort of around 120 different subjects was used. The study combined high-throughput TCR immunosequencing, statistical association of individual TCRs with disease status, and machine learning to predict cytomegalovirus infection status. On the study overall, not on this receptor specifically: All 120 or so repertoires were used to score co-occurrence in the validation cohort in a later analysis, because that analysis had no HLA typing for the cohort. The authors suggested that the approach could potentially be generalized to other disease states and immunological phenotypes. In the study, some 160 TCR beta chains were listed as associated with cytomegalovirus. In vitro tests confirmed that a few of the cytomegalovirus-associated TCR beta chains recognize cytomegalovirus antigens. Cytomegalovirus status was reported to be diagnosed by the classifier with high specificity and sensitivity in both the original and validation cohorts. Subsequent analysis determined that TCRs grouped into clusters in the first cohort also showed a tendency toward co-occurrence across the 130 or so validation repertoires, and about 94% of cluster scores exceeded 0. While some public TCRs were present in many individuals, most TCR sequences turned up only very rarely across donors.

Receptor amplification or capture employed the immunoSEQ multiplex PCR assay. The original methods were these. A statistical classification framework was developed to diagnose cytomegalovirus status using the catalog of TCR beta chain sequences. TCRdb holds this immuneACCESS table with in-frame rearrangements only. Some clones are missing; in checked studies, unresolved V genes explain under half, and the rest has no known cause. The V and J calls and clone size are taken from that table; D and trimming were inferred from the DNA. Recorded for this sample are around 300,000 clones; roughly 85% of them occurred a single time. Roughly 1% of the sample rests with the top ten. The donors were included in the validation cohort of 120 subjects, a group kept apart from the roughly 670-subject first cohort.

The chain is made from TRBV2 and TRBJ1-5, and the D gene may be TRBD1, 5 bases matching. The sequencing sample was made of PBMCs. The sequence was collected from a woman in her late teens or twenties in good health and CMV-seronegative. This receptor carries the CDR3 CASRTGASYSNQPQHF. In nucleotide form, the sequence is TGTGCCAGCCGTACAGGAGCCTCATATAGCAATCAGCCCCAGCATTTT.